This T cell receptor (beta chain) comes out of a study of blood T cell repertoires in COVID-19. The repertoire was sequenced with immunoSEQ multiplex PCR; TCRdb's copy has only in-frame clones and lacks some. This table has around 230,000 clones, 80% to 90% appearing once. Participant-given clinical history determined each cohort assignment. CDR3 length: 14 residues. From germline, CDR1 is SNHLY and CDR2 FYNNEI. V was clipped by 2 bases and J by 7 bases, with 15 bases between them. The sequencing input was PBMCs or T cells enriched from blood (not recorded which). J is TRBJ2-7 and V is TRBV2, with D perhaps TRBD2 (6 bases). The clonotype originates from a woman aged 35 to 49 with acute COVID-19. CDR3 nucleotide sequence: TGTGCCAGCAGTGAATTAACGGTCGGGGGTGAGCAGTACTTC. This translates into CASSELTVGGEQYF.